This TCR beta chain came from a study of T cell responses to AZD1222 COVID-19 vaccine. The method was immunoSEQ multiplex PCR; TCRdb's version includes in-frame clones alone and lacks a portion of them. There are 150,000 to 200,000 clones in the sample; approximately 90% occur only once, and roughly 1.7% lies in the top ten. CDR1 and CDR2 (germline): SGHKS, YYEKEE (reference sequence). This CDR3 has 17 residues. V shed 1 base and J shed 1 base, with 16 bases lying between them. Doses given second, at about 4 or about 12 weeks, were pooled. This clone was counted between two and nine times. The target antigen is unknown. Broader study findings: Breadth and depth of Spike-specific TCRs rose after two AZD1222 doses. Only after the peak T cell response were repertoires sampled. Clonal diversity was possibly underestimated, and the donors were mostly white British, with more females.

This TCR was recovered from an adult who received the AZD1222 COVID-19 vaccine. The chain recombines TRBV5-5 with TRBJ2-3; TRBD1 is a possible D gene (5 bases). The sample here was peripheral blood, taken 28 days after the second AZD1222 dose. The CDR3 coding sequence is TGTGCCAGCAGCTTGAGGGGCTATAGTCGAGGCACAGATACGCAGTATTTT. Encoded protein: CASSLRGYSRGTDTQYF. Supplemented by reference TRBV5-5 and TRBJ2-3, the full variable domain reads DAGVTQSPTHLIKTRGQQVTLRCSPISGHKSVSWYQQVLGQGPQFIFQYYEKEERGRGNFPDRFSARQFPNYSSELNVNALLLGDSALYLCASSLRGYSRGTDTQYFGPGTRLTVL.